This T cell receptor (beta chain) came from a study of cytomegalovirus exposure and HLA in healthy donors. Findings of the study overall: For most TCR sequences rarity was the rule, although some public TCRs occurred in many donors. In a later analysis, compared with equally common non-associated chains, HLA-associated beta chains were more expanded.

PCR involved 60 Vbeta and 13 Jbeta primers. Here immunoSEQ multiplex PCR was the method, and the copy in TCRdb shows in-frame clones only, minus some. The sample includes 80,000 to 100,000 clones, about four fifths seen only once; the top ten take under 4.5%. Trimming cost V 0 bases and J 8 bases; bases outside gene matches: 2. Germline V gene sequence: CDR1 MNHNS, CDR2 SASEGT. This CDR3 contains 13 residues. In regard to this clone: Its antigen is as yet unknown.

This TCR was sampled from a female donor in good health and CMV-seropositive. The sample taken for sequencing was PBMCs. The chain uses TRBV6-1 and TRBJ1-2, with 8 bases matching TRBD1. CDR3 coding DNA: TGTGCCAGCAGTGAAGCGCGACAGGGGGGCTACACCTTC. Translated: CASSEARQGGYTF.